What follows is one TCR beta chain and its context. The source of the sample is a study of blood T cell repertoires in COVID-19. Study details: Sources were T cells, B-cell-depleted T cells, or PBMCs; the material itself was cDNA or gDNA.

Using immunoSEQ multiplex PCR, the repertoire was profiled, and TCRdb retains in-frame clones only, with some absent. The data contain about 110,000 clones, roughly 80% of them seen just once; the ten biggest clones take up roughly 1.4%. Germline V gene lookup returns CDR1 LGHDT and CDR2 YNNKEL (reference sequence). The CDR3 is made up of 15 amino acids. Trimming took 5 bases from V and 4 from J, leaving 17 bases between them. Sequenced sample: peripheral blood. The chain links TRBV3-1 (or the pseudogene TRBV3-2) to TRBJ1-1; D gene uncertain. This TCR was recovered from a man aged 50-59 years with acute or convalescent COVID-19. CDR3 sequence (DNA): TGTGCCAGCAGCAAAGCCAAATCTCTCGGCACTGAAGCTTTCTTT. Protein sequence: CASSKAKSLGTEAFF.